This TCR beta chain comes out of a study of T cell clones after liver transplantation. Study-level background: Standard immunosuppression, with no induction, continued until 12-24 months after transplant. At least one year of complete immunosuppression withdrawal without enzymes over twice normal defined tolerance.

The CDR3 loop spans 14 amino acids. CDR1 is KGHSH and CDR2 is LQKENI in the germline V gene. The V gene lost 0 bases and the J gene lost 2 bases, with 7 bases spanning the gap. As concerns this clone: What it recognizes is unknown. Other DNA sequences in this sample translate to the same CDR3.

Here immunoSEQ multiplex PCR was the method, and the copy in TCRdb shows in-frame clones only, minus some. The sample carries just over 60,000 clones, over 55% recorded once. Study-level results: These preliminary findings come from unstandardized post-transplant sampling times. Post-transplant, graft-donor-reactive CD4 TCRbeta sequences in blood dropped significantly in most of the 8 subjects.

The sequence derives from a human donor who received a liver transplant. This material consisted of CD4+ T cells from blood, taken before liver transplant. This chain joins TRBV18 and TRBJ1-1, with a possible D match to TRBD1 (6 bases). CDR3 coding DNA: TGTGCCAGCTCACCACCGACAGGTAACACTGAAGCTTTCTTT. Translating it yields CASSPPTGNTEAFF.